The clone carrying this T cell receptor beta chain was counted once. Its cognate antigen is unknown. These data are taken from a study of cytomegalovirus exposure and HLA in healthy donors. Broader study findings: 87-base-pair reads could not separate some V segments, including TRBV6-2 and TRBV6-3.

Germline CDR1 is SGHVS and CDR2 is FQNEAQ. V gave up 1 base and J gave up 2 bases, with 6 bases separating them. The CDR3 covers 14 residues. Both 60 Vbeta primers and 13 Jbeta primers went into the PCR. Data came from immunoSEQ multiplex PCR; TCRdb stores just in-frame clones and leaves some out. The sample holds some 150,000 clones, 75% to 90% seen once. V is TRBV7-8 and J is TRBJ1-5, with D hard to call. The sequencing input was PBMCs. This TCR came from a woman in her fifties or sixties in good health and CMV-seropositive. The CDR3 loop reads CASSLEQRNQPQHF. Here the CDR3 DNA reads TGTGCCAGCAGCTTAGAACAGCGCAATCAGCCCCAGCATTTT.